One and the same sample provided the 18 T cell receptor beta chains below, sequenced in a study of T cell repertoires in cytomegalovirus infection. Each CDR3 protein gets one entry after TCRdb re-called the reads with MiXCR. The table shows about 230,000 distinct CDR3 sequences, with roughly 23% occurring only once. Sample: CD8+ T cells from PBMCs. These receptors originate from a human donor in good health (CMV status not recorded). Some clones in this sample may be carry-over from other donors' samples.

The sample holds many counts of this clonotype. The chain has TRBV28 and TRBJ2-7; possibly TRBD1 for D (6 bases). Between the trimmed V and J ends, which lost 6 bases and 6 bases, there was a span of 27 bases. CDR3 size: 17 residues. Germline V CDR1 and CDR2: MDHEN, SYDVKM. The CDR3 reads CASSLRGLRGFIPEQYF. CDR3 DNA: TGTGCCAGCAGCCTTAGGGGGTTAAGGGGGTTTATTCCCGAGCAGTACTTC. The entire variable domain, with the rest obtained from reference TRBV28 and TRBJ2-7, is as follows: DVKVTQSSRYLVKRTGEKVFLECVQDMDHENMFWYRQDPGLGLRLIYFSYDVKMKEKGDIPEGYSVSREKKERFSLILESASTNQTSMYLCASSLRGLRGFIPEQYFGPGTRLTVT.

Concerning this clonotype itself: One end of the junction does not line up with germline, which may come from a read error. The chain uses TRBV5-5 and TRBJ2-5; D is possibly TRBD2 (7 bases). Germline loops: CDR1 SGHKS, CDR2 YYEKEE (reference sequence). This CDR3 has 13 residues. The CDR3 protein is CTSSPRGGETQYF. The CDR3 region has the DNA TGTACCAGCAGCCCAAGGGGGGGGGAGACCCAGTACTTC.

The genes are TRBV7-9 and TRBJ2-2; D gene ambiguous. The CDR3 runs to 15 residues. CDR1 is SEHNR, CDR2 FQNEAQ, per germline (reference sequence). V lost 5 bases, J lost 4 bases, and 14 bases lay in between. CDR3 protein: CASSPTGNPTGELFF. CDR3 nucleotides: TGTGCCAGCAGCCCTACTGGGAATCCCACCGGGGAGCTGTTTTTT.

This clonotype was seen a few times. The chain joins TRBV20-1 to TRBJ2-1; D unclear. The germline gives CDR1 DFQATT, CDR2 SNEGSKA (reference sequence). The V gene lost 4 bases and the J gene lost 5 bases, with 9 bases spanning the gap. The CDR3 contains 12 residues. The CDR3 nucleotides read TGCAGTGCTACAGGACGCCACAATGAGCAGTTCTTC. The encoded protein is CSATGRHNEQFF.

The V and J genes are TRBV20-1 and TRBJ2-3; 7 nucleotides agree with TRBD1. Per the germline V gene, CDR1 is DFQATT and CDR2 is SNEGSKA (reference sequence). V trimming: 8 bases; J trimming: 6 bases; junction bases outside the gene matches: 14. The CDR3 is 14 amino acids. The chain's CDR3 is CSPQGRGILDTQYF. The DNA of the CDR3 is TGCAGTCCCCAGGGCAGGGGGATTTTGGATACGCAGTATTTT.

This clonotype was detected only a few times. The chain has TRBV12-3 or TRBV12-4 and TRBJ2-1, with TRBD1 identical over 9 bases. This CDR3 contains 16 residues. Trimming took 4 bases from V and 4 from J; bases not matched to a gene: 8. The CDR3, as DNA: TGTGCCAGCAGTTCAACCGTGGGACAGGGTTACAATGAGCAGTTCTTC. Protein: CASSSTVGQGYNEQFF.

The chain uses TRBV9 and TRBJ2-3; 12 nucleotides align to TRBD2. Trimming took 3 bases from V and 1 from J; bases not matched to a gene: 6. CDR1 SGDLS and CDR2 YYNGEE come from the germline V gene. There are 17 residues in the CDR3. CDR3 protein: CASSAPASGGGTDTQYF. In nucleotides, the CDR3 is TGTGCCAGCAGCGCCCCGGCTAGCGGGGGGGGCACAGATACGCAGTATTTT.

A few counts support this clonotype. The chain couples TRBV29-1 to TRBJ1-2; D remains ambiguous. Trimming removed 3 bases from V and 12 bases from J, with 8 bases in between. Germline CDR1 is SQVTM and CDR2 is ANQGSEA. CDR3 size: 9 residues. CDR3 nucleotide sequence: TGCAGCGTTGATCTCCACGACACCTTC. Its protein product is CSVDLHDTF.

The table lists this clonotype with a few counts. The chain recombines TRBV27 with TRBJ1-6, with D possibly being TRBD1 (5 bases). The CDR3 sequence is 14 residues long. CDR1 and CDR2 (germline): MNHEY, SMNVEV (reference sequence). V was shortened by 8 bases and J by 6 bases, with 14 bases between the two germline ends. The CDR3 reads CASGLQVLNSPLHF. The CDR3 coding sequence is TGTGCCAGCGGGCTACAGGTTCTTAATTCACCCCTCCACTTT.

This clonotype was observed a few times. The chain employs TRBV20-1 and TRBJ2-5, with D unresolved. V was shortened by 0 bases and J by 1 base, with 21 bases between the two germline ends. The CDR3 extends over 18 amino acids. Germline CDR1 DFQATT, CDR2 SNEGSKA (reference sequence). The CDR3 DNA reads TGCAGTGCTAGAGATCTTTTTGGGTGGCAAAAGACCCAAGAGACCCAGTACTTC. As protein: CSARDLFGWQKTQETQYF.

The chain couples TRBV23-1 to TRBJ2-1, with a possible D match to TRBD1 (5 bases). TRBV23-1 is identified as an open reading frame with a role that is uncertain. The CDR3 consists of 17 residues. The germline V and J ends were trimmed by 0 bases and 4 bases, with 16 bases remaining between them. The CDR3 DNA follows: TGCGCCAGCAGTCAATCTCCGGTCCAAAGGGGATACAATGAGCAGTTCTTC. It yields the protein CASSQSPVQRGYNEQFF.

This clonotype was recorded many times. The chain has TRBV12-3 or TRBV12-4 and TRBJ2-7; TRBD1 aligns across 7 bases. The junction had 9 bases not matched to a gene; V was cut back by 5 bases and J by 2 bases. CDR3 length equals 15 residues. The CDR3 DNA is TGTGCCAGCAGTCCCAAGGGGGCCCCCACCTACGAGCAGTACTTC. This gives the protein CASSPKGAPTYEQYF.

The chain combines TRBV28 with TRBJ2-7; weak D call: TRBD1 (6 bases). V lost 5 bases to trimming and J lost 1 base, with 12 bases between them. CDR1 MDHEN and CDR2 SYDVKM come from the germline V gene. This CDR3 has 14 amino acids. The CDR3 DNA sequence: TGTGCCAGCAGTCCCTTACAGGGTTCCTACGAGCAGTACTTC. Its protein product is CASSPLQGSYEQYF.

Only a few counts were recorded for this clonotype. The genes are TRBV2 and TRBJ2-5; 7 bases agree with TRBD2. The germline V gene has CDR1 SNHLY and CDR2 FYNNEI. After removal of 1 base from V and 2 bases from J, the junction contained 7 bases not matched to a gene. The CDR3 sequence is 16 residues long. Here the CDR3 DNA reads TGTGCCAGCAGTGAAGTCGTGCGGGGGATACAAGAGACCCAGTACTTC. Translated: CASSEVVRGIQETQYF.

This clonotype has a handful of counts. The genes are TRBV3-1 and TRBJ2-7; D may be TRBD2 (5 bases). The CDR3 is 13 residues long. V was clipped by 4 bases and J by 4 bases, with 11 bases between them. The germline gives CDR1 LGHDT, CDR2 YNNKEL (reference sequence). In nucleotides, the CDR3 is TGTGCCAGCAGCCCCCCCTCGGGGTACGAGCAGTACTTC. Its protein product is CASSPPSGYEQYF.

There are many counts of this clonotype. V is TRBV7-2 and J is TRBJ2-3, with no clear D. V was cut by 1 base and J by 6 bases, with 14 bases left in between. Germline CDR1 is SGHTA and CDR2 is FQGNSA. The CDR3 is 15 residues long. The CDR3 region has the DNA TGTGCCAGCAGCTTAGTTTTCCGGAATCTGGATACGCAGTATTTT. Translated, it gives CASSLVFRNLDTQYF. Filled out from reference TRBV7-2 and TRBJ2-3, the complete variable domain reads GAGVSQSPSNKVTEKGKDVELRCDPISGHTALYWYRQSLGQGLEFLIYFQGNSAPDKSGLPSDRFSAERTGGSVSTLTIQRTQQEDSAVYLCASSLVFRNLDTQYFGPGTRLTVL.

This clonotype was found many times. The gene calls are TRBV12-3 or TRBV12-4 and TRBJ1-2; D may be TRBD1 (6 bases). The V and J ends lost 4 bases and 5 bases respectively, with 14 bases between them. The CDR3 is made up of 14 amino acids. In DNA, the CDR3 is TGTGCCAGCAGTTCCCCCACAGGGCTGTATGGCTACACCTTC. This gives the protein CASSSPTGLYGYTF.

V usage is TRBV12-3 or TRBV12-4 and J usage is TRBJ1-1; TRBD1 is a possible D gene (5 bases). V was shortened by 6 bases and J by 0 bases, with 14 bases between the two germline ends. This CDR3 has 15 residues. The CDR3 loop reads CASSPRTNMNTEAFF. CDR3 coding DNA: TGTGCCAGCAGCCCCCGGACAAACATGAACACTGAAGCTTTCTTT.